This T cell receptor (beta chain) was identified during a study of CD8+CD57+ T cells in acquired aplastic anemia. On the study more broadly: The mean DNA yield obtained from sorted CD4+ and CD8+ cells came to roughly 3.4 ug. Overall study results and limits: Roughly 31 CD8+ CDR3 sequences were shared between patients and controls.

Patients included in sequencing had previously demonstrated CD8+CD57+ cell expansion by flow cytometry. All participating patients were living with severe acquired aplastic anemia. Untreated patients provided the blood samples, with no therapy given before sampling. Researchers used genomic DNA as the template to profile TCR beta VDJ and CDR3. TCRdb reanalysed the reads using MiXCR and keeps one entry per CDR3 protein. This repertoire shows around 180,000 distinct CDR3 sequences, about 50% found once; its top ten account for over 10%. For this clonotype: Its specificity is not known.

V was clipped by 4 bases and J by 5 bases, with 18 bases between them. The CDR3 has 14 amino acids. Germline-derived CDR1 and CDR2 are SQVTM and ANQGSEA. The clonotype was recovered from a human donor with aplastic anemia. The chain joins TRBV29-1 to TRBJ2-7; D call uncertain. Sequenced: sorted CD4+, CD8+, or CD8+CD57+ T cells (not recorded which) from PBMCs. The CDR3 region is CSVVFGRILNEQYF. For the CDR3, the DNA is TGCAGCGTTGTCTTTGGCCGGATTTTAAACGAGCAGTACTTC.